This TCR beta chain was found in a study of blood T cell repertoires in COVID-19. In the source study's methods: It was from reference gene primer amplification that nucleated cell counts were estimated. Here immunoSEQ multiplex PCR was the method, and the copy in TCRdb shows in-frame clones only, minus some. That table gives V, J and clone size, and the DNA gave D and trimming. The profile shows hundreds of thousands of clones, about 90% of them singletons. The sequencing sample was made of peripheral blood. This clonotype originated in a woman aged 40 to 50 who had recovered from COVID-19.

CDR3 sequence reads: CATSRDPITDTQYF. The CDR3 bases are TGTGCCACCAGCAGAGATCCCATCACAGATACGCAGTATTTT. This sequence joins TRBV15 and TRBJ2-3; no clear D gene. V lost 0 bases, J lost 2 bases, and 6 bases lay in between. The CDR3 is made up of 14 amino acids. The germline gives CDR1 LNHNV, CDR2 YYDKDF (reference sequence).